This TCR beta chain was sequenced in a study of cytomegalovirus exposure and HLA in healthy donors. Study-wide points: In terms of immune exposure information, only CMV serostatus was available.

Germline assignment: CDR1 SGHRS and CDR2 YFSETQ. V was pared by 4 bases and J by 0 bases, with 5 bases of the junction left unmatched. There are 15 residues in the CDR3. PCR primers comprised 60 Vbeta and 13 Jbeta primers. Generated by immunoSEQ multiplex PCR, the TCRdb table keeps only in-frame clones and is missing some. This repertoire shows under 250,000 clones, more than 75% found once; its top ten account for over 1%. With regard to this clone: Its specificity is unknown.

Sequenced material: PBMCs. The source is a human donor in good health. The rearrangement uses TRBV5-1 and TRBJ2-7, with TRBD1 matching 9 bases. The DNA of the CDR3 is TGCGCCAGCAGCCGCGGACAGGGGAGCTCCTACGAGCAGTACTTC. Translated, it gives CASSRGQGSSYEQYF.